These 3 T cell receptor beta chains were sequenced from one sample in a study of Graves' ophthalmopathy and Graves' hyperthyroidism (dated by TCRdb to the late 2010s). The instrument given in TCRdb is Illumina HiSeq 2000. For repertoire sequencing, the TCR beta CDR3 regions were amplified from RNA transcripts. The first round of RT-PCR was done with HTBI primers and the Qiagen OneStep RT-PCR kit, and was followed by a second round of multiplex PCR, then size selection and purification. The raw public reads went through TCRdb reprocessing: fastp at Q25, MiXCR clone calling, in-frame beta chains kept. Rows with a matching CDR3 protein are joined into one entry that keeps the most common DNA and genes. This sample has fewer than 650,000 distinct CDR3 sequences in its table, and 22% of those were observed once. Approximately 6.9% of the sample lies in the top ten. Material for sequencing was peripheral blood. These receptors originate from a woman younger than 30 with stable Graves' hyperthyroidism. Some clones in this sample may be carry-over from other donors' samples. Donor details come from another sample of the same person, matched by shared clones.

The table lists this clonotype with many counts. The chain recombines TRBV4-1 with TRBJ2-7, with D perhaps matching TRBD1 (6 bases). The V and J ends lost 3 bases and 3 bases respectively, with 21 bases between them. This CDR3 contains 17 residues. Germline lookup yields CDR1 MGHRA and CDR2 YSYEKL. The CDR3 protein is CASSHDMGPRGRYEQYF. In DNA form, the CDR3 reads TGCGCCAGCAGCCACGACATGGGGCCCAGGGGACGCTACGAGCAGTACTTC.

This clonotype was detected a few times. The rearrangement links TRBV11-2 to TRBJ1-1; D perhaps matches TRBD1 (5 bases). V lost 4 bases and J lost 3, with 21 bases in between. CDR3 length: 17 amino acids. The germline V gene has CDR1 SGHAT and CDR2 FQNNGV. CDR3 residues: CASSSDLRSPRDTEAFF. CDR3 nucleotides: TGTGCCAGCAGCTCGGATCTTAGGTCCCCCAGGGACACTGAAGCTTTCTTT.

The chain links TRBV3-1 to TRBJ1-3; D remains unclear. The CDR3 spans 15 residues. CDR1 and CDR2 from the germline V gene are LGHDT and YNNKEL (reference sequence). V was shortened by 4 bases and J by 3 bases, with 13 bases between the two germline ends. CDR3 region: CASSPTGRSGNTIYF. The CDR3 DNA reads as TGTGCCAGCAGCCCGACGGGAAGAAGTGGAAACACCATATATTTT.